What follows are 25 T cell receptor beta chains derived from one specimen sequenced in a study of T cells in Graves' hyperthyroidism and ophthalmopathy. TCR beta CDR3 regions were amplified from RNA. First-round RT-PCR targeting the TCR CDR3 was performed with the HTBI primer set. TCRdb passed the multiplex PCR reads through MiXCR, listing each CDR3 protein once. The sample holds nearly 600,000 distinct CDR3 sequences; approximately 15% are singletons and the top ten take roughly 7.1%. Sequenced sample: blood. These receptors originate from a woman in her late teens or twenties with Graves' ophthalmopathy.

As to this clonotype: This clone may be a read error of a much larger clone one base away. The V call is TRBV29-1, the J call TRBJ2-1; tentative D call: TRBD2 (5 bases). This CDR3 is built from 16 residues. Per the germline V gene, CDR1 is SQVTM and CDR2 is ANQGSEA. The CDR3 sequence: CSVVTLERMTYNEQLF. In nucleotides, the CDR3 is TGCAGCGTTGTAACCCTGGAGCGGATGACCTACAATGAGCAGCTCTTC.

This clonotype was counted ten times or more. The V gene is TRBV24-1, the J gene TRBJ2-1; 14 nucleotides align to TRBD2. Germline-derived CDR1 and CDR2 are KGHDR and SFDVKD. The V and J ends lost 4 bases and 4 bases, in that order; junction bases with no gene match: 5. The CDR3 has 17 amino acids. The CDR3 bases are TGTGCCACCAGTGACCGGACTAGCGGGAGGAGGTACAATGAGCAGTTCTTC. Protein: CATSDRTSGRRYNEQFF.

There are many counts of this clonotype. This sequence joins TRBV6-6 and TRBJ1-1, with D tentatively TRBD1 (6 bases). V was trimmed by 0 bases and J by 6 bases, leaving 11 bases between them. The length of the CDR3 is 14 residues. In germline, CDR1 is MNHNY, CDR2 SVGAGI (reference sequence). The CDR3 is CASSYSMGAPEAFF. CDR3 bases: TGTGCCAGCAGTTACTCGATGGGGGCCCCTGAAGCTTTCTTT.

This clonotype was picked up many times. The rearrangement joins TRBV20-1 to TRBJ2-1, with D unclear. Germline V gene sequence: CDR1 DFQATT, CDR2 SNEGSKA (reference sequence). The CDR3 runs 12 residues. With 2 bases removed from V and 4 bases from J, the gap between germline ends came to 6 bases. The DNA for the CDR3 is TGCAGTGCTAGAAGGGATTACAATGAGCAGTTCTTC. Protein product: CSARRDYNEQFF.

This clonotype came up many times. The chain couples TRBV6-1 to TRBJ2-7, with D uncertain. The CDR3 has 14 residues. Trimming removed 7 bases at V and 2 bases at J, with 15 bases between. Germline lookup yields CDR1 MNHNS and CDR2 SASEGT. Here the CDR3 reads CASTTLGDPYEQYF. CDR3 DNA sequence: TGTGCCAGCACCACCTTAGGAGACCCCTACGAGCAGTACTTC.

CDR3 region: CASSLSGSRASSPLHF. The CDR3 nucleotides read TGTGCCAGCAGCTTATCCGGGAGCCGAGCGAGTTCACCCCTCCACTTT. V gene TRBV11-2 combines with J gene TRBJ1-6; D remains unclear. V lost 2 bases to trimming and J lost 9 bases, with 17 bases between them. CDR3 size: 16 residues. Germline V gives CDR1 SGHAT, CDR2 FQNNGV.

This clonotype was seen at least ten times. The chain is built from TRBV6-1 and TRBJ2-7; D gene ambiguous. CDR1 MNHNS and CDR2 SASEGT come from the germline V gene. With 5 bases removed from V and 2 bases from J, the gap between germline ends came to 16 bases. This CDR3 contains 15 residues. The CDR3 coding sequence is TGTGCCAGCAGTCTGGTTTTGGAAAGGCCCTACGAGCAGTACTTC. Residues: CASSLVLERPYEQYF.

Ten or more counts support this clonotype. V usage is TRBV7-3 and J usage is TRBJ2-1; TRBD2 agrees at 12 bases. V trimming: 4 bases; J trimming: 7 bases; junction bases outside the gene matches: 8. CDR1 and CDR2 (germline): SGHTA, FQGTGA. This CDR3 comprises 16 residues. The chain's CDR3 is CASSSQTSGSLNEQFF. In nucleotides, the CDR3 is TGTGCCAGCAGCTCTCAGACTAGCGGGAGTTTGAATGAGCAGTTCTTC.

In this sample, this clonotype turned up a few times. CDR3 DNA: TGTGCCACCAGCAGAACCTCAGGACCTAATCAGCCCCAGCATTTT. Amino acids: CATSRTSGPNQPQHF. This rearrangement joins TRBV15 to TRBJ1-5; D is uncertain. Per the germline V gene, CDR1 is LNHNV and CDR2 is YYDKDF (reference sequence). The CDR3 runs to 15 residues. The ends were cut back, 2 bases at V and 4 bases at J, with 12 bases in the middle.

This clonotype was detected many times. The genes are TRBV6-1 and TRBJ1-1; D unclear. Germline V CDR1 and CDR2: MNHNS, SASEGT. The ends were cut back, 8 bases at V and 0 bases at J, with 7 bases in the middle. The CDR3 spans 12 residues. The CDR3: CASAFMNTEAFF. CDR3 coding DNA: TGTGCCAGCGCTTTCATGAACACTGAAGCTTTCTTT.

There are many counts of this clonotype. The rearrangement links TRBV7-9 to TRBJ2-2; D gene uncertain. This CDR3 comprises 14 residues. V lost 0 bases, J lost 6 bases, and 8 bases lay in between. Germline CDR1 reads SEHNR; CDR2 reads FQNEAQ (reference sequence). The CDR3 protein is CASSLATYAGELFF. The CDR3 coding sequence is TGTGCCAGCAGCTTAGCGACCTACGCCGGGGAGCTGTTTTTT.

This clonotype was detected many times. The V call is TRBV12-3 or TRBV12-4, the J call TRBJ2-1; 7 positions match TRBD2. Losses at the gene ends were 7 bases for V and 0 bases for J; bases not matched to a gene: 15. CDR3 length: 18 residues. The CDR3 region is CASTRRALGGSSYNEQFF. DNA of the CDR3: TGTGCCAGCACCCGACGAGCTCTAGGCGGGAGCTCCTACAATGAGCAGTTCTTC.

This clonotype was counted only a few times. The chain employs TRBV10-3 and TRBJ1-1; 11 bases are a match to TRBD1. J gave up 4 bases and V 3 bases, and 7 bases lay outside the gene matches. The germline V gene encodes CDR1 ENHRY and CDR2 SYGVKD. CDR3 length: 16 amino acids. The CDR3 is CAISDPGTGGSTEAFF. CDR3 DNA sequence: TGTGCCATCAGTGATCCCGGGACAGGGGGTAGCACTGAAGCTTTCTTT.

This clonotype was seen at least ten times. This sequence joins TRBV2 and TRBJ2-1; 8 nucleotides line up with TRBD2. The CDR3 is 21 amino acids. Germline values: CDR1 SNHLY, CDR2 FYNNEI. V lost 8 bases to trimming and J lost 4 bases; unmatched junction nucleotides: 28. The CDR3 spells CASSSPERLSLASGRYNEQFF. CDR3 DNA sequence: TGTGCCAGCTCGAGTCCTGAAAGACTTAGTTTGGCTAGCGGGCGATACAATGAGCAGTTCTTC. Full variable domain (remainder filled in from reference TRBV2 and TRBJ2-1): EPEVTQTPSHQVTQMGQEVILRCVPISNHLYFYWYRQILGQKVEFLVSFYNNEISEKSEIFDDQFSVERPDGSNFTLKIRSTKLEDSAMYFCASSSPERLSLASGRYNEQFFGPGTRLTVL.

This clonotype has a count of ten or more. The CDR3 DNA follows: TGTGCCAGTAGGAGAGTGACCTGGAACACTGAAGCTTTCTTT. This encodes CASRRVTWNTEAFF. The V and J genes are TRBV19 and TRBJ1-1; D gene unclear. Germline CDR1 reads LNHDA; CDR2 reads SQIVND (reference sequence). The ends were cut back, 6 bases at V and 1 base at J, with 12 bases in the middle. CDR3 length: 14 residues.

This chain connects TRBV24-1 to TRBJ2-3, with TRBD1 matching over 8 bases. Unmatched junction bases numbered 4, after V lost 7 bases and J lost 2 bases. Germline loops: CDR1 KGHDR, CDR2 SFDVKD. The CDR3 is 14 amino acids. CDR3 nucleotides: TGTGCCACCAGAAGGACAGGGCACACAGATACGCAGTATTTT. This translates into CATRRTGHTDTQYF.

This clonotype came up many times. The chain is built from TRBV28 and TRBJ2-1, with TRBD2 as a possible D gene (6 bases). Germline values: CDR1 MDHEN, CDR2 SYDVKM. Trimming removed 2 bases at V and 4 bases at J, with 12 bases between. The CDR3 is 15 residues long. DNA of the CDR3: TGTGCCAGCAGTTTAGGAGGGACGGGGTACAATGAGCAGTTCTTC. Amino acids: CASSLGGTGYNEQFF.

This clonotype occurred many times. The chain recombines TRBV6-5 with TRBJ1-1; D is possibly TRBD1 (5 bases). V was trimmed by 0 bases and J by 1 base, leaving 15 bases between them. The germline V gene has CDR1 MNHEY and CDR2 SVGAGI. The CDR3 spans 17 residues. The CDR3 reads CASSYSVAAGANTEAFF. CDR3 DNA sequence: TGTGCCAGCAGTTACTCAGTGGCCGCTGGGGCGAACACTGAAGCTTTCTTT.

The chain employs TRBV5-1 and TRBJ2-7; D is unresolved. V lost 0 bases, J lost 6 bases, and 13 bases lay in between. The CDR3 loop spans 14 amino acids. CDR1 is SGHRS, CDR2 YFSETQ, per germline. CDR3 coding DNA: TGCGCCAGCAGCTTGGTGGGCTCTCCGGGCGAGCAGTACTTC. It is translated as CASSLVGSPGEQYF.

This clonotype was seen many times. The CDR3 spells CASSYGRGVTEAFF. The CDR3 region has the DNA TGTGCCAGCAGTTACGGACGAGGTGTCACTGAAGCTTTCTTT. The genes are TRBV12-3 or TRBV12-4 and TRBJ1-1; D remains unclear. CDR3 size: 14 residues. Trimming took off 4 bases at V and 4 bases at J, with 13 bases between the two ends.

Points on this clonotype: Relative to the germline gene, one junction end is altered; a read error may explain this. The gene calls are TRBV10-3 and TRBJ2-7; D is uncertain. This CDR3 has 13 amino acids. The germline V gene encodes CDR1 ENHRY and CDR2 SYGVKD. The CDR3 loop reads CAISESIYYEQHF. Written as DNA, the CDR3 is TGTGCCATCAGTGAGTCGATTTATTACGAGCAGCACTTC.

This clonotype was seen ten or more times. The V and J genes are TRBV4-1 and TRBJ2-7, with D hard to call. The CDR3 runs 13 residues. Trimming removed 1 base at V and 4 bases at J, with 8 bases between. Looked up from germline, CDR1 is MGHRA and CDR2 is YSYEKL. CDR3 coding DNA: TGCGCCAGCAGCCAAGGCAACGAGTACGAGCAGTACTTC. It specifies CASSQGNEYEQYF.

This clonotype was observed at least ten times. This chain links TRBV7-9 with TRBJ2-1, with D perhaps given as TRBD1 or TRBD2 (5 bases each). V lost 0 bases and J lost 9, with 12 bases in between. CDR1 and CDR2 (germline): SEHNR, FQNEAQ (reference sequence). CDR3 length: 14 residues. The CDR3 DNA follows: TGTGCCAGCAGCTTAGCGGGGCTAGCACGTGAGCAGTTCTTC. Residues: CASSLAGLAREQFF.

This clonotype has ten or more counts. The rearrangement uses TRBV2 and TRBJ2-1, with D unresolved. Trimming pared 6 bases from V and 8 bases from J, leaving 17 bases between. The CDR3 is 14 residues long. The germline V gene encodes CDR1 SNHLY and CDR2 FYNNEI. The CDR3 region has the DNA TGTGCCAGCAGCCCTCTTTCCACTATGGATGAGCAGTTCTTC. Translated: CASSPLSTMDEQFF.

The V call is TRBV19, the J call TRBJ1-1; D call uncertain. Germline assignment: CDR1 LNHDA and CDR2 SQIVND (reference sequence). The CDR3 length is 13 residues. Between the trimmed V and J ends, which lost 5 bases and 1 base, there was a span of 8 bases. The CDR3: CASSYVSNTEAFF. CDR3 bases: TGTGCCAGTAGTTATGTCTCGAACACTGAAGCTTTCTTT.